The next 25 T cell receptor beta chains were all read from a single sample in a study of blood T cell repertoires in COVID-19. The table came from immunoSEQ multiplex PCR; TCRdb's copy has only in-frame clones and leaves some out. The sample lists 150,000 to 200,000 clones, more than 80% occurring once. Sequenced material: PBMCs or T cells enriched from blood (not recorded which). These receptors all come from a man between 40 and 49 years old who had recovered from COVID-19.

This chain connects TRBV6-5 to TRBJ1-2, with D tentatively TRBD1 (5 bases). Germline values: CDR1 MNHEY, CDR2 SVGAGI. The CDR3 has 12 amino acids. V was cut by 8 bases and J by 5 bases, with 12 bases left in between. CDR3 DNA sequence: TGTGCCAGCCGGAACAGGAGTTATGGCTACACCTTC. It yields the protein CASRNRSYGYTF.

This clone was seen a few times. The chain couples TRBV7-3 to TRBJ1-6, with a tentative D call TRBD1 (5 bases). Germline CDR1 is SGHTA and CDR2 is FQGTGA. With 4 bases removed from V and 10 bases from J, the gap between germline ends came to 14 bases. The CDR3 totals 14 residues. The CDR3 sequence is CASSSGPGGSPLHF. CDR3 in DNA: TGTGCCAGCAGCTCGGGACCGGGGGGATCACCCCTCCACTTT.

This chain links TRBV29-1 with TRBJ1-1; D is uncertain. The CDR3 runs to 11 residues. V lost 8 bases, J lost 2 bases, and 9 bases lay in between. Germline V lookup: CDR1 SQVTM, CDR2 ANQGSEA. The CDR3 nucleotides are TGCAGCTTCAGTGATAACACTGAAGCTTTCTTT. It encodes CSFSDNTEAFF.

V usage is TRBV9 and J usage is TRBJ1-1, with TRBD1 identical over 8 bases. Germline V gene lookup returns CDR1 SGDLS and CDR2 YYNGEE. Losses at the gene ends were 3 bases for V and 4 bases for J; bases not matched to a gene: 2. This CDR3 region has 13 residues. CDR3 protein: CASSAGTGTEAFF. In DNA form, the CDR3 reads TGTGCCAGCAGCGCGGGGACAGGCACTGAAGCTTTCTTT.

This clone was found once. The chain combines TRBV7-6 with TRBJ2-6, with D possibly being TRBD2 (6 bases). Between the trimmed V and J ends, which lost 5 bases and 2 bases, there was a span of 13 bases. The CDR3 is 16 amino acids. Germline V CDR1 and CDR2: SGHVS, FNYEAQ. For the CDR3, the DNA is TGTGCCAGCAGCCTCGGGACTTGGACTGGGGCCAACGTCCTGACTTTC. Translated: CASSLGTWTGANVLTF.

This clone was observed a single time. The chain combines TRBV11-2 with TRBJ2-7; 9 nucleotides align to TRBD1. The CDR3 contains 15 residues. After removal of 5 bases from V and 1 base from J, the junction contained 6 bases not matched to a gene. Germline assignment: CDR1 SGHAT and CDR2 FQNNGV. The CDR3 is CASSDAGQGSYEQYF. The CDR3 region has the DNA TGTGCCAGCAGCGATGCGGGACAGGGATCCTACGAGCAGTACTTC.

This rearrangement joins TRBV9 to TRBJ1-5, with D perhaps matching TRBD1 (5 bases). Germline CDR1 and CDR2: SGDLS and YYNGEE. This CDR3 has 14 residues. With 4 bases removed from V and 1 base from J, the gap between germline ends came to 9 bases. CDR3 nucleotide sequence: TGTGCCAGCAGCCCAGGGATAAGCAATCAGCCCCAGCATTTT. This translates into CASSPGISNQPQHF.

This clone was picked up a small number of times. V is TRBV28 and J is TRBJ1-1; D call uncertain. V lost 6 bases and J lost 1, with 15 bases in between. CDR1 MDHEN and CDR2 SYDVKM come from the germline V gene. The CDR3 runs 15 residues. In DNA form, the CDR3 reads TGTGCCAGCAGGACCGTGACATTTACGAACACTGAAGCTTTCTTT. Its translation is CASRTVTFTNTEAFF.

The gene calls are TRBV11-2 and TRBJ2-5; D is perhaps TRBD1 (6 bases). Germline CDR1 and CDR2: SGHAT and FQNNGV. Trimming took off 4 bases at V and 1 base at J, with 13 bases between the two ends. The CDR3 consists of 15 residues. The CDR3 sequence: CASSSPQGPQETQYF. The CDR3 DNA reads TGTGCCAGCAGCTCCCCACAGGGACCCCAAGAGACCCAGTACTTC.

The chain is built from TRBV5-6 and TRBJ2-7, with 10 bases fitting TRBD1. The V gene's germline CDR1 is SGHDT and CDR2 YYEEEE. The CDR3 covers 13 residues. V lost 7 bases and J lost 7; bases outside the gene matches: 8. The CDR3 nucleotides read TGTGCCAGCTACTGGACAGGGGGTTCGGAGCAGTACTTC. Protein product: CASYWTGGSEQYF. Together with reference TRBV5-6 and TRBJ2-7, the CDR3 gives the full variable domain: DAGVTQSPTHLIKTRGQQVTLRCSPKSGHDTVSWYQQALGQGPQFIFQYYEEEERQRGNFPDRFSGHQFPNYSSELNVNALLLGDSALYLCASYWTGGSEQYFGPGTRLTVT.

This chain links TRBV15 with TRBJ2-2, with TRBD1 matching 7 bases. Losses at the gene ends were 0 bases for V and 9 bases for J; bases not matched to a gene: 1. Germline CDR1 LNHNV, CDR2 YYDKDF (reference sequence). This CDR3 contains 13 residues. DNA for the CDR3: TGTGCCACCAGCAGAGAACAGGGGCGGGAGCTGTTTTTT. This codes for CATSREQGRELFF. Together with reference TRBV15 and TRBJ2-2, the CDR3 gives the full variable domain: DAMVIQNPRYQVTQFGKPVTLSCSQTLNHNVMYWYQQKSSQAPKLLFHYYDKDFNNEADTPDNFQSRRPNTSFCFLDIRSPGLGDTAMYLCATSREQGRELFFGEGSRLTVL.

This rearrangement joins TRBV28 to TRBJ2-2, with 8 nucleotides matching TRBD1. The ends lost 6 bases at V and 4 bases at J; junction bases unmatched: 7. Germline V lookup: CDR1 MDHEN, CDR2 SYDVKM. This CDR3 comprises 15 residues. This CDR3 reads CASRTTGGSTGELFF. CDR3 sequence (DNA): TGTGCCAGCAGGACAACAGGGGGTTCCACCGGGGAGCTGTTTTTT.

The rearrangement uses TRBV16 and TRBJ1-1, with D maybe TRBD1 (5 bases). The CDR3 has 14 residues. The V end was cut by 3 bases, the J end by 2 bases, with 10 bases between. Germline V gene sequence: CDR1 KGHSY, CDR2 FQNENV. This CDR3 is CASSQGLGNTEAFF. DNA for the CDR3: TGTGCCAGCAGCCAGGGACTGGGTAACACTGAAGCTTTCTTT.

For this clone: Compared with germline, one end of the junction differs, possibly owing to a read error. The chain combines TRBV7-7 with TRBJ2-1; the match to TRBD2 covers 10 bases. The CDR3 consists of 18 residues. Germline CDR1 SSHAT, CDR2 FNYEAQ (reference sequence). The CDR3 is CASSLEASGSPWNNEQFF. The CDR3 region has the DNA TGTGCTAGCAGCTTAGAGGCTAGCGGGAGTCCGTGGAACAATGAGCAGTTCTTC.

The V and J genes are TRBV7-8 and TRBJ1-5, with a tentative D call TRBD1 (5 bases). V was trimmed by 5 bases and J by 5 bases, leaving 10 bases between them. The CDR3 has 13 residues. Germline CDR1 SGHVS, CDR2 FQNEAQ. CDR3 nucleotides: TGTGCCAGCAGCCAGGCAGGGTATCAGCCCCAGCATTTT. Amino acids: CASSQAGYQPQHF.

The chain recombines TRBV2 with TRBJ1-3, with D possibly TRBD1 on 5 matching bases. Germline V gives CDR1 SNHLY, CDR2 FYNNEI. The V gene lost 2 bases and the J gene lost 15 bases, with 14 bases spanning the gap. The CDR3 is made up of 12 amino acids. The CDR3 here is CASSESSQGQYF. The CDR3 region has the DNA TGTGCCAGCAGTGAAAGTAGCCAGGGTCAATATTTT.

The rearrangement joins TRBV4-1 to TRBJ1-1; 8 nucleotides align to TRBD1. Trimming took 2 bases from V and 1 from J; bases not matched to a gene: 15. CDR1 is MGHRA, CDR2 YSYEKL, per germline. This CDR3 is built from 19 residues. CDR3 sequence: CASSQPTTTGGEPNTEAFF. In DNA form, the CDR3 reads TGCGCCAGCAGCCAACCAACTACAACAGGGGGAGAACCGAACACTGAAGCTTTCTTT.

Only one count was recorded for this clone. The rearrangement joins TRBV13 to TRBJ2-2; D gene ambiguous. Germline-derived CDR1 and CDR2 are PRHDT and FYEKMQ (reference sequence). The CDR3 runs to 15 residues. The ends were cut back, 0 bases at V and 5 bases at J, with 10 bases in the middle. CDR3 region: CASSLGELLTGELFF. The CDR3 nucleotides read TGTGCCAGCAGCTTAGGAGAACTGTTAACCGGGGAGCTGTTTTTT.

The chain employs TRBV2 and TRBJ1-3; D gene ambiguous. This CDR3 region has 14 residues. The germline gives CDR1 SNHLY, CDR2 FYNNEI. V lost 2 bases and J lost 0, with 5 bases in between. In DNA form, the CDR3 reads TGTGCCAGCAGTGAATTGAGCTCTGGAAACACCATATATTTT. Translation gives CASSELSSGNTIYF.

This chain connects TRBV6-5 to TRBJ2-7; 7 bases match TRBD1. J was trimmed by 0 bases and V by 5 bases; bases with no gene match: 7. Looked up from germline, CDR1 is MNHEY and CDR2 is SVGAGI. This CDR3 is built from 15 residues. The CDR3 DNA reads as TGTGCCAGCAGTAGCCGGGACAGATTCTCCTACGAGCAGTACTTC. This translates into CASSSRDRFSYEQYF.

The chain is built from TRBV6-5 and TRBJ1-2; D gene uncertain. Germline-derived CDR1 and CDR2 are MNHEY and SVGAGI. This CDR3 has 16 amino acids. V lost 0 bases to trimming and J lost 4 bases, with 15 bases between them. The CDR3 region has the DNA TGTGCCAGCAGTTACTCGGGCGAGAGTGGGCTCTATGGCTACACCTTC. As protein: CASSYSGESGLYGYTF.

The chain joins TRBV7-9 to TRBJ2-3, with TRBD1 as a possible D gene (6 bases). Germline V gene data show CDR1 as SEHNR and CDR2 as FQNEAQ (reference sequence). This CDR3 is built from 14 residues. V gave up 5 bases and J gave up 0 bases, with 9 bases separating them. In nucleotides, the CDR3 is TGTGCCAGCAGCCGTGGACAGAGCACAGATACGCAGTATTTT. Amino acid sequence: CASSRGQSTDTQYF.

This sequence joins TRBV5-6 and TRBJ1-5; TRBD1 might be the D (6 bases). The CDR3 is 17 residues long. CDR1 and CDR2 (germline): SGHDT, YYEEEE. Trimming removed 3 bases from V and 0 bases from J, with 16 bases in between. The CDR3 DNA follows: TGTGCCAGCAGCTCCGTCAAACAGGGCGATAGCAATCAGCCCCAGCATTTT. Its translation: CASSSVKQGDSNQPQHF.

V gene TRBV13 combines with J gene TRBJ2-4; D unclear. V was cut by 6 bases and J by 4 bases, with 16 bases left in between. Per the germline V gene, CDR1 is PRHDT and CDR2 is FYEKMQ (reference sequence). The CDR3 runs to 15 residues. The CDR3 bases are TGTGCCAGCAGGAACCTCGACCTAGATAAAAACATTCAGTACTTC. Its translation is CASRNLDLDKNIQYF.

In nucleotides, the CDR3 is TGTGCCAGCAGCTTGTGGGGACAGGACTACGAGCAGTACTTC. Translation: CASSLWGQDYEQYF. The gene calls are TRBV5-6 and TRBJ2-7; 8 bases agree with TRBD1. The V gene's germline CDR1 is SGHDT and CDR2 YYEEEE. This CDR3 spans 14 amino acids. V lost 1 base and J lost 3; bases outside the gene matches: 3.